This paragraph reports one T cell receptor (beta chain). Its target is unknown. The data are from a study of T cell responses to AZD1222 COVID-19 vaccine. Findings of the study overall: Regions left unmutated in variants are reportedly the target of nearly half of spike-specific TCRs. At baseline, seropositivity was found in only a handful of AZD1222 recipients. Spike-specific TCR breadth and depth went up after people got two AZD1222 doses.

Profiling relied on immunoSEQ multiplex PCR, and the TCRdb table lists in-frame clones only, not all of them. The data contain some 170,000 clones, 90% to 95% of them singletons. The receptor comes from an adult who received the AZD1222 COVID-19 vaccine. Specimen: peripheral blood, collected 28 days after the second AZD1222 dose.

CDR3 region: CASRKDMGQPQHF. CDR3 sequence (DNA): TGTGCCAGCAGGAAGGACATGGGGCAGCCCCAGCATTTT. This chain links TRBV6-5 with TRBJ1-5; TRBD1 is a possible D gene (5 bases). Trimming removed 6 bases at V and 7 bases at J, with 13 bases between. Germline assignment: CDR1 MNHEY and CDR2 SVGAGI. The CDR3 is made up of 13 amino acids.